This T cell receptor (beta chain) derives from a study of T cell repertoires in cytomegalovirus infection. The overall study: Both CMV infection and a matching HLA type were indicated by public TCR beta signatures.

Findings and limits, study-wide: The study identified carriers of CMV plus the relevant HLA from cumulative public TCR beta family frequency. In two of eight donors, the top clonotype was HLA-C-restricted CMV-specific.

In the case of this clonotype: Its target is unknown.

With 2 bases removed from V and 4 bases from J, the gap between germline ends came to 11 bases. The CDR3 is made up of 14 amino acids. Each CDR3 protein gets one entry after TCRdb re-called the reads with MiXCR. The data contain some 50,000 distinct CDR3 sequences, about 20% of them singletons. Sequencing was performed on CD8+ T cells from cultured PBMCs, taken from culture after CMV antigen stimulation. The V call is TRBV12-3 or TRBV12-4, the J call TRBJ1-1; D unclear. This TCR came from a human donor in good health (CMV status not recorded). Some clones in this sample may be carry-over from other donors' samples. The CDR3 is CASSLSSSRTEAFF. CDR3 sequence (DNA): TGTGCCAGCAGTTTATCGTCATCCCGCACTGAAGCTTTCTTT.